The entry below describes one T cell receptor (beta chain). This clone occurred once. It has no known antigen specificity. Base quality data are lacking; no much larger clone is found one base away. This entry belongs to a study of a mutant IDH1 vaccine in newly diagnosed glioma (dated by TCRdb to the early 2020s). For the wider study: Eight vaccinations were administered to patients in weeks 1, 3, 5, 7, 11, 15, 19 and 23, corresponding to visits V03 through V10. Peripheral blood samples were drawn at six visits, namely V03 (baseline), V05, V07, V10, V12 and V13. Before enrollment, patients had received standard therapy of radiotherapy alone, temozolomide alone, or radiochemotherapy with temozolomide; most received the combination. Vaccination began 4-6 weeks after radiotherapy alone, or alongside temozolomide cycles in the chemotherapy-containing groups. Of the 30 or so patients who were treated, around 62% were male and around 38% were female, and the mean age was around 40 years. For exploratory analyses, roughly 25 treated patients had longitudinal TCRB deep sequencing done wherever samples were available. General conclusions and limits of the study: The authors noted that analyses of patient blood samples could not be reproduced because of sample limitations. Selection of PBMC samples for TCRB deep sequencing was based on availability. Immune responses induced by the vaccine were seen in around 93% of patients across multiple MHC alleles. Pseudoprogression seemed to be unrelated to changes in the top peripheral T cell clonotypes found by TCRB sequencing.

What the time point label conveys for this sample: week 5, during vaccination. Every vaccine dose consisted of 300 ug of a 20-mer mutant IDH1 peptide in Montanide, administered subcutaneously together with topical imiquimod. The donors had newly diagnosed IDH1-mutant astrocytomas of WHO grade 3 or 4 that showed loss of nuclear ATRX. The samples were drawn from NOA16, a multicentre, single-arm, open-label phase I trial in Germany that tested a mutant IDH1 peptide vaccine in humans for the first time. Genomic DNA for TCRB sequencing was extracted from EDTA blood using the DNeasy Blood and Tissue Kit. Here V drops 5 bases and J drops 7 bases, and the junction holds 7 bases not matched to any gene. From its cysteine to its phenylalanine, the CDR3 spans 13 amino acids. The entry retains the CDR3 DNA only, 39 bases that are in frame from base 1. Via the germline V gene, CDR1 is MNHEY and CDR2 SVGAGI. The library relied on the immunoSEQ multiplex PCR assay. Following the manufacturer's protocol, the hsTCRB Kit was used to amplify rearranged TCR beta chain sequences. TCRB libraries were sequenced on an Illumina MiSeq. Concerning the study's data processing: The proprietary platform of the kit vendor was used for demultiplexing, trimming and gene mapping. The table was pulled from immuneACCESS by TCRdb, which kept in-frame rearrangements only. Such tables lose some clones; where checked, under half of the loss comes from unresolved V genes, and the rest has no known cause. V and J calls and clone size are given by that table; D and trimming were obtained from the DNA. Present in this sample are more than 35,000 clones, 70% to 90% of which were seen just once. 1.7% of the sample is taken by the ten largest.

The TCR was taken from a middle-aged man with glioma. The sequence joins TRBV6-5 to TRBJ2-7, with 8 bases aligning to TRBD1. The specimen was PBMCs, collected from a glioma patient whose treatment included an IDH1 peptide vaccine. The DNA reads TGTGCCAGCAGTGGACAGGGTTTTGGTGAGCAGTACTTC. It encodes CASSGQGFGEQYF.